The sequence of this TCR beta chain was determined in a study of PD-1 blockade in classical Hodgkin lymphoma. Study observations and caveats: Patients who initiated nivolumab within 1 year of ASCT were excluded. Complete responders' diversity at baseline resembled that of newly diagnosed patients.

Some clones are missing from TCRdb's copy, which holds only in-frame ones; the method was immunoSEQ multiplex PCR. The profile shows some 63,000 clones, 90% of them singletons. Every one of the patients relapsed after autologous stem cell transplantation (brentuximab vedotin exposure was variable). Each best response was a complete response, a partial response or progressive disease. About this clone itself: No antigen is known for it.

V lost 4 bases to trimming and J lost 4 bases; unmatched junction nucleotides: 5. Germline V lookup: CDR1 SGHTA, CDR2 FQGNSA. The CDR3 is 17 residues long. This sample comprised peripheral blood mononuclear cells (PBMCs), obtained at baseline. The chain has TRBV7-2 and TRBJ2-2, with 14 bases matching TRBD2. The source is a human donor with classical Hodgkin lymphoma. CDR3: CASSSPGLAGVTGELFF. The CDR3 DNA reads TGTGCCAGCAGCTCCCCGGGACTAGCGGGAGTCACCGGGGAGCTGTTTTTT.